The 17 T cell receptor beta chains listed next were all sequenced from one sample in a study of control samples from healthy donors and cancer patients. Using immunoSEQ multiplex PCR, the repertoire was profiled, and TCRdb retains in-frame clones only, with some absent. This sample yields 400,000 to 450,000 clones, of which 80% to 95% are seen a single time; around 6.8% belongs to the top ten. The specimen was PBMCs. These receptors were collected from a man aged 35-49 years with head and neck cancer.

This clone was detected once. The chain employs TRBV5-1 and TRBJ2-3, with D possibly TRBD1 on 5 matching bases. Germline V lookup: CDR1 SGHRS, CDR2 YFSETQ. V dropped 4 bases and J dropped 2 bases, with 20 bases sitting between them. The CDR3 totals 17 residues. The CDR3, as DNA: TGCGCCAGCAGCCACGAAAGGGCAGGGCGAATCACAGATACGCAGTATTTT. Translated, it gives CASSHERAGRITDTQYF.

This clone was seen a single time. This chain links TRBV3-1 (or the pseudogene TRBV3-2) with TRBJ2-2; D is possibly TRBD1 (6 bases). V lost 6 bases to trimming and J lost 7 bases, with 9 bases between them. The CDR3 runs to 12 residues. Germline CDR1 and CDR2: LGHDT and YNNKEL (reference sequence). CDR3 in amino acids: CASSPRGGELFF. In nucleotides, the CDR3 is TGTGCCAGCAGTCCCAGGGGCGGGGAGCTGTTTTTT.

The V gene is TRBV7-2, the J gene TRBJ2-1; D uncertain. The CDR3 contains 12 residues. The germline V gene has CDR1 SGHTA and CDR2 FQGNSA. Trimming left V 5 bases short and J 9 bases short, with 11 bases between. CDR3 region: CASSPRVGEQFF. The CDR3 DNA reads as TGTGCCAGCAGCCCACGGGTAGGTGAGCAGTTCTTC.

The J gene is TRBJ2-5, the V gene TRBV7-9; 7 bases are shared with TRBD1. With 5 bases clipped from V and 5 bases from J, the junction kept 14 bases outside the gene matches. Germline values: CDR1 SEHNR, CDR2 FQNEAQ (reference sequence). CDR3 size: 16 residues. This chain's CDR3 is CASSPKDRARGETQYF. Here the CDR3 DNA reads TGTGCCAGCAGCCCCAAAGACAGGGCCAGAGGGGAGACCCAGTACTTC.

Only one count was recorded for this clone. The chain combines TRBV3-1 (or the pseudogene TRBV3-2) with TRBJ1-6; TRBD1 might be the D (5 bases). Looked up from germline, CDR1 is LGHDT and CDR2 is YNNKEL (reference sequence). The germline V and J ends were trimmed by 7 bases and 8 bases, with 15 bases remaining between them. The CDR3 runs to 14 residues. CDR3 coding DNA: TGTGCCAGCACTAAGACACCGGGGGATTCACCCCTCCACTTT. Protein product: CASTKTPGDSPLHF.

In DNA, the CDR3 is TGTGCCAGCTCACAATCGACAGGGCAAGCTGAAGCTTTCTTT. Amino acid sequence: CASSQSTGQAEAFF. The chain employs TRBV18 and TRBJ1-1; 7 bases map to TRBD1. CDR1 is KGHSH and CDR2 is LQKENI in the germline V gene. This CDR3 has 14 amino acids. V was pared by 4 bases and J by 6 bases, with 8 bases of the junction left unmatched.

This chain's CDR3 is CASNGIRGATNEKLFF. The CDR3 DNA reads TGTGCCAGTAATGGCATAAGGGGGGCAACTAATGAAAAACTGTTTTTT. The V call is TRBV19, the J call TRBJ1-4, with TRBD1 as a possible D gene (6 bases). The V and J ends lost 7 bases and 0 bases respectively, with 15 bases between them. The CDR3 has 16 amino acids. Germline V gene data show CDR1 as LNHDA and CDR2 as SQIVND (reference sequence).

The chain has TRBV19 and TRBJ2-6; the D gene is possibly TRBD1 (5 bases). This CDR3 has 15 residues. The V gene lost 4 bases and the J gene lost 4 bases, with 11 bases spanning the gap. Germline V lookup: CDR1 LNHDA, CDR2 SQIVND (reference sequence). This chain's CDR3 is CASSSGRAGANVLTF. For the CDR3, the DNA is TGTGCCAGTAGTAGCGGCAGGGCCGGGGCCAACGTCCTGACTTTC.

The gene calls are TRBV25-1 and TRBJ2-3; 10 bases map to TRBD1. CDR3 length equals 15 residues. Trimming cost V 6 bases and J 3 bases; bases outside gene matches: 6. Germline V gives CDR1 MGHDK, CDR2 SYGVNS. DNA of the CDR3: TGTGCCAGCAGGGATCCGGGACAGGGGACAGATACGCAGTATTTT. This encodes CASRDPGQGTDTQYF.

The V gene is TRBV6-4, the J gene TRBJ2-1; 8 bases are a match to TRBD1. Looked up from germline, CDR1 is MRHNA and CDR2 is SNTAGT. V trimming: 5 bases; J trimming: 0 bases; junction bases outside the gene matches: 3. The CDR3 extends over 15 amino acids. This chain's CDR3 is CASSLDRGSYNEQFF. In DNA, the CDR3 is TGTGCCAGCAGTCTCGACAGGGGCTCCTACAATGAGCAGTTCTTC.

The gene calls are TRBV12-3 or TRBV12-4 and TRBJ1-1; D gene unclear. The V and J ends lost 1 base and 5 bases respectively, with 5 bases between them. The CDR3 is made up of 12 amino acids. The CDR3 sequence: CASSLELTEAFF. For the CDR3, the DNA is TGTGCCAGCAGTTTAGAACTGACTGAAGCTTTCTTT.

This chain joins TRBV11-3 and TRBJ2-5, with a weak D call TRBD1 (5 bases). Germline V CDR1 and CDR2: SGHNT, YENEEA. Trimming shortened V by 3 bases and J by 1 base, and 12 bases separated the two germline ends. This CDR3 has 15 amino acids. The CDR3 is CASSLGPGPQETQYF. DNA of the CDR3: TGTGCCAGCAGCTTGGGGCCCGGACCCCAAGAGACCCAGTACTTC.

This sequence joins TRBV24-1 and TRBJ2-1; D is ambiguous. CDR1 and CDR2 from the germline V gene are KGHDR and SFDVKD. The V gene lost 1 base and the J gene lost 6 bases, with 6 bases spanning the gap. CDR3 length equals 13 residues. CDR3 nucleotides: TGTGCCACCAGTGATTTCACGGCCAATGAGCAGTTCTTC. Protein sequence: CATSDFTANEQFF.

This chain connects TRBV5-3 to TRBJ2-7; D unresolved. TRBV5-3 is noted as an ORF with a role that remains uncertain. Trimming stripped 3 bases from V and 0 bases from J, with 19 bases between. This CDR3 region has 17 residues. For the CDR3, the DNA is TGTGCCAGAAGCTCTTCGTGGAAGGGCAGCCACTCCTACGAGCAGTACTTC. It specifies CARSSSWKGSHSYEQYF.

Remarks on this clone: This sample also contains other DNA sequences that code for the same CDR3. The V gene is TRBV3-1 (or the pseudogene TRBV3-2), the J gene TRBJ1-1; D gene uncertain. Trimming stripped 4 bases from V and 2 bases from J, with 5 bases between. Germline assignment: CDR1 LGHDT and CDR2 YNNKEL (reference sequence). The CDR3 is 12 amino acids. CDR3 nucleotide sequence: TGTGCCAGCAGCCGGGGAAACACTGAAGCTTTCTTT. This sequence encodes CASSRGNTEAFF.

The chain employs TRBV7-9 and TRBJ2-2; D gene uncertain. Germline-derived CDR1 and CDR2 are SEHNR and FQNEAQ (reference sequence). V was clipped by 5 bases and J by 1 base, with 11 bases between them. This CDR3 spans 15 amino acids. CDR3 DNA: TGTGCCAGCAGCCCCTCGGACCGGAACACCGGGGAGCTGTTTTTT. Translating gives CASSPSDRNTGELFF.

The J gene is TRBJ2-3, the V gene TRBV28, with D perhaps TRBD2 (6 bases). The V and J ends lost 1 base and 2 bases respectively, with 13 bases between them. The germline V gene encodes CDR1 MDHEN and CDR2 SYDVKM. This CDR3 has 16 amino acids. CDR3 region: CASSLLGLGDTDTQYF. The CDR3 DNA sequence: TGTGCCAGCAGTTTATTGGGACTCGGCGACACAGATACGCAGTATTTT.